The clone carrying this TCR beta chain turned up a few times. Antigen specificity is unknown. These data come from a study of CD8 T cells in ankylosing spondylitis. Study-wide results and limits: The study identified a TCR beta motif of several highly homologous variants that appeared characteristic of ankylosing spondylitis blood. Significantly higher representation of disease-linked clones was reported for matched ankylosing spondylitis synovial fluid.

TCRdb re-called the 5' RACE reads with MiXCR, one entry per CDR3 protein. Among roughly 700,000 distinct CDR3 sequences listed, 19% were seen once. This CDR3 is built from 12 residues. V was trimmed by 1 base and J by 9 bases, leaving 7 bases between them. The V gene's germline CDR1 is LGHNT and CDR2 FRNRAP. Sequenced material: blood, either unsorted or a sorted T cell fraction (not recorded which). The J gene is TRBJ2-1, the V gene TRBV12-5; the D is unclear. This receptor was obtained from a male donor with ankylosing spondylitis. The CDR3 reads CASGLGVTEQFF. CDR3 DNA: TGTGCTAGTGGTTTGGGGGTTACTGAGCAGTTCTTC.